Shown below are 4 T cell receptor beta chains from a single sample sequenced in a study of technical replicates of blood from a handful of donors. Measured with immunoSEQ multiplex PCR; TCRdb has only the in-frame clones, and not every one. This table has about 83,000 clones, approximately 90% appearing once. Sequenced material: T cells isolated from PBMCs. These TCRs come from a human donor in good health.

This rearrangement joins TRBV27 to TRBJ1-1; D might be TRBD1 (6 bases). V lost 2 bases and J lost 1, with 17 bases in between. CDR1 and CDR2 from the germline V gene are MNHEY and SMNVEV (reference sequence). This CDR3 is 17 amino acids long. DNA of the CDR3: TGTGCCAGCAGTTTAGCACCCCCAGGGGAGGGGAACACTGAAGCTTTCTTT. Amino acids: CASSLAPPGEGNTEAFF.

This rearrangement joins TRBV27 to TRBJ1-2; unclear D gene. Germline V CDR1 and CDR2: MNHEY, SMNVEV (reference sequence). The CDR3 length is 16 residues. Between the trimmed V and J ends, which lost 5 bases and 7 bases, there was a span of 23 bases. The CDR3 region has the DNA TGTGCCAGCAGTCCCTGGGCCGTCCCCGTCCGCCGTGGCTACACCTTC. This translates into CASSPWAVPVRRGYTF.

The chain employs TRBV12-5 and TRBJ1-2, with 7 positions matching TRBD1. This CDR3 spans 18 amino acids. Germline V gene data show CDR1 as LGHNT and CDR2 as FRNRAP. With 5 bases clipped from V and 1 base from J, the junction kept 16 bases outside the gene matches. CDR3 loop: CASGTVYPRGPGNYGYTF. CDR3 nucleotides: TGTGCTAGTGGTACCGTATACCCTAGGGGGCCGGGTAACTATGGCTACACCTTC.

Only one count was recorded for this clone. The chain links TRBV4-2 to TRBJ2-5, with TRBD2 matching 7 bases. J gave up 0 bases and V 3 bases, and 13 bases lay outside the gene matches. This CDR3 has 18 amino acids. Germline loops: CDR1 LGHNA, CDR2 YNFKEQ. CDR3 amino acids: CASSHPMGTSVDQETQYF. CDR3 nucleotide sequence: TGTGCCAGCAGCCACCCCATGGGAACTAGCGTAGACCAAGAGACCCAGTACTTC.